A selection of T cell receptor beta chains follows, all from one sample in a study of blood T cell repertoires in COVID-19. Assay used: immunoSEQ multiplex PCR; TCRdb lists only in-frame clones, some missing. This table holds about 270,000 clones, around 91% found once. The sample taken for sequencing was PBMCs or T cells enriched from blood (not recorded which). The receptors were sampled from a young woman who had recovered from COVID-19. CDR3s leave out the opening cysteine and the closing phenylalanine or tryptophan. Each record gives: V gene, clone size, CDR3 protein. Not every row has a clone size; where given, it reads once, few, many or a size class.

V: TRBV11-2; size: once; CDR3: ASSGESYEQY
V: TRBV5-4; size: .; CDR3: ASSLGQIDSPLH
V: TRBV7-6; size: .; CDR3: ASSLVGQTIAKNIQY
V: TRBV19; size: .; CDR3: ASSIGGKDSPLH
V: TRBV2; size: .; CDR3: ASRRTGNSNQPQH
V: TRBV19; size: .; CDR3: ASSMGADNSPLH
V: TRBV2; size: .; CDR3: ASSVGQGTEAF
V: TRBV10-1; size: .; CDR3: ASSESRGTGIYGYT
V: TRBV9; size: .; CDR3: ASSVAQGFNEKLF
V: TRBV28; size: .; CDR3: ASTITGVGERTQY
V: TRBV2; size: .; CDR3: ASSEEAGGSTDTQY
V: TRBV30; size: .; CDR3: AWSVFGQGTSGANVLT
V: TRBV25-1; size: .; CDR3: ASSDPRTSGNTIY
V: TRBV29-1; size: .; CDR3: SVLGQPNTEAF
V: TRBV4-2; size: once; CDR3: ASSQDRGLGGYT
V: TRBV4-2; size: .; CDR3: ASSQETSGGAGELF
V: TRBV4-2; size: .; CDR3: ASSPSLAGAPTGELF
V: TRBV4-2; size: .; CDR3: ASSPTSGGADTQY
V: TRBV7-2; size: .; CDR3: ASSLVERGPYSPLH
V: TRBV2; size: .; CDR3: ASRGQGGFSNQPQH
V: TRBV10-3; size: .; CDR3: AIRGTGGAVVYGYT
V: TRBV15; size: .; CDR3: ATSSQKSSYEQY
V: TRBV6-1; size: .; CDR3: ASSDPTSTGELF
V: TRBV10-2; size: .; CDR3: ASSAGTGVAF
V: TRBV6-4; size: .; CDR3: ASSDSPDSNTEAF
V: TRBV19; size: .; CDR3: ASSPGLAGGGETQY
V: TRBV5-1; size: .; CDR3: ASSSGTGGEDGYT
V: TRBV9; size: .; CDR3: ASSVVAGVQDTQY
V: TRBV5-1; size: .; CDR3: ASSPGDYPYNEQF
V: TRBV2; size: once; CDR3: ASSTTSGGLDTQY
V: TRBV27; size: .; CDR3: ASSSVTRNQETQY
V: TRBV4-1; size: .; CDR3: ASSQVAGAGQPQH
V: TRBV30; size: .; CDR3: AWSRQGATNEKLF
V: TRBV18; size: .; CDR3: ASSNGTNYGYT
V: TRBV7-2; size: .; CDR3: ASSPDGRGYDNEQF
V: TRBV5-6; size: .; CDR3: ASSSPEVAGGRYQETQY
V: TRBV12-3/TRBV12-4; size: .; CDR3: ASRLDGGNEQF
V: TRBV27; size: .; CDR3: ASSPGTGGEKLF
V: TRBV7-9; size: .; CDR3: ASSLARTGAREQY
V: TRBV27; size: .; CDR3: ASSRRDRGTTGGYT
V: TRBV9; size: .; CDR3: ASSEWSVSTEAF
V: TRBV3-1/TRBV3-2; size: .; CDR3: ASSLRGQEIYGYT
V: TRBV12-5; size: .; CDR3: ASGFPGQEAF
V: TRBV30; size: once; CDR3: AWSYGTEAF
V: TRBV7-6; size: .; CDR3: ASSLRDSLSHELF
V: TRBV28; size: .; CDR3: ASRWAQVSGSPLH
V: TRBV25-1; size: .; CDR3: ASRTSGYSEQF
V: TRBV19; size: .; CDR3: ASTPGGDGEQF